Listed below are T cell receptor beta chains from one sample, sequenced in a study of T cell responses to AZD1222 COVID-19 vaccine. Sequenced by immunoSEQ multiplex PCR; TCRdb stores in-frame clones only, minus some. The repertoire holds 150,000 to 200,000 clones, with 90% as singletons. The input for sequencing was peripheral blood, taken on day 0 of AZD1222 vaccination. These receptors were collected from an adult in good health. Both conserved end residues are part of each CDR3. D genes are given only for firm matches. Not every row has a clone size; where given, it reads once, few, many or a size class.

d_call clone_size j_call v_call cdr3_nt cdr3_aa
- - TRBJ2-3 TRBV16 TGTGCCAGCAGCCAACCCATCCGGGCCTCAGTCCTTCGCACAGATACGCAGTATTTT CASSQPIRASVLRTDTQYF
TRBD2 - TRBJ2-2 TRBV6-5 TGTGCCACCAGCCCGGGAGGAACCGGGGAGCTGTTTTTT CATSPGGTGELFF
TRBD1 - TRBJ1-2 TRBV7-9 TGTGCCAGCAGCTTAGGGGACAGCCTTAACTATGGCTACACCTTC CASSLGDSLNYGYTF
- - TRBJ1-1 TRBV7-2 TGTGCCAGCAGCTTAATGGGGGGGAAGGACACTGAAGCTTTCTTT CASSLMGGKDTEAFF
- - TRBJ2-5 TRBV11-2 TGTGCCAGCAGCTTAGGTTATGAGACCCAGTACTTC CASSLGYETQYF
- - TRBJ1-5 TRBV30 TGTGCCTGGAGTAGTCGGGCACCTACTTATAGCAATCAGCCCCAGCATTTT CAWSSRAPTYSNQPQHF
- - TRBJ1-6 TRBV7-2 TGTGCCAGCAGCTTAGTCGGGACACCAAATTCACCCCTCCACTTT CASSLVGTPNSPLHF
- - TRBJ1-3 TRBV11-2 TGTGCCAGCAGCTCCTGGGGGATGAGGGGCGGAAACACCATATATTTT CASSSWGMRGGNTIYF
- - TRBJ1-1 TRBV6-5 TGTGCCAGTTCGACCGGCCGAAACACTGAAGCTTTCTTT CASSTGRNTEAFF
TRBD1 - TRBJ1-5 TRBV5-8 TGTGCCAGCAGCTCGGGACAGGGAGATCAGCCCCAGCATTTT CASSSGQGDQPQHF
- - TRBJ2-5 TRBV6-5 TGTGCCAGCAGTTCGTTTGGGTTATCGGAGACCCAGTACTTC CASSSFGLSETQYF
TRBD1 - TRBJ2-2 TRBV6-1 TGTGCCAGCAGTGAGTTTTGGGACAGGTTGCTGTTTTTT CASSEFWDRLLFF
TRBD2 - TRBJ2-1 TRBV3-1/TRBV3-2 TGTGCCAGCAGCCAGAAGGAGTGGGACTACCCCTACAATGAGCAGTTCTTC CASSQKEWDYPYNEQFF
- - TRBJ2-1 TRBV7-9 TGTGCCAGCAGTTACCCCCTGCGGGAGCAGTTCTTC CASSYPLREQFF
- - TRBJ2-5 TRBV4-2 TGTGCCAGCAGCCAGGCCAGCGGGTATAAAGGGGAGACCCAGTACTTC CASSQASGYKGETQYF
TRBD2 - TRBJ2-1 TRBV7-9 TGTGCCAGCAGCCCCCAGGGAAGCGGGGGGGAGGGCGCGTTCTTC CASSPQGSGGEGAFF
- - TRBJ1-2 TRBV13 TGTGCCAGCAGCTTAGACAGGGCTAGTGGCTACACCTTC CASSLDRASGYTF
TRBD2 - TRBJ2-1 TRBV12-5 TGTGCTAGTGATCTAGCGGGGGGCTCTTACAATGAGCAGTTCTTC CASDLAGGSYNEQFF
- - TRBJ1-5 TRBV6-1 TGTGCCAGCAGTGAACAGGGCCGAACGTGGGGTCAGCCCCAGCATTTT CASSEQGRTWGQPQHF
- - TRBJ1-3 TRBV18 TGTGCCAGCTCACCATCGGGCCGGGGGCCTGGAAACACCATATATTTT CASSPSGRGPGNTIYF
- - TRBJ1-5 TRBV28 TGTGCCAGCAGTCTGGCAAATCAGCCCCAGCATTTT CASSLANQPQHF
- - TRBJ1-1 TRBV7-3 TGTGCCAGCAGCATGACAGCGAACACTGAAGCTTTCTTT CASSMTANTEAFF
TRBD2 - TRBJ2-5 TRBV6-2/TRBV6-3 TGTGCCAGCAGTTACTCGAGACTAGCGGAAAGAAAAGAGACCCAGTACTTC CASSYSRLAERKETQYF
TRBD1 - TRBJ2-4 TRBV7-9 TGTGCCAGCAGCTTTGGGACAGTAGGGGCTCAAAACATTCAGTACTTC CASSFGTVGAQNIQYF
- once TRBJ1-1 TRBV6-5 TGTGCCAGCAGTTACGACAGCCTGAACACTGAAGCTTTCTTT CASSYDSLNTEAFF
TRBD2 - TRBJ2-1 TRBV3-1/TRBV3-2 TGTGCCAGCAGCCGTAGCGGGGGGGCCAATGAGCAGTTCTTC CASSRSGGANEQFF
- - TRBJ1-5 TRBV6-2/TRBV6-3 TGTGCCAGCAGTCCGGAGGGCCCGGATGATCAGCCCCAGCATTTT CASSPEGPDDQPQHF
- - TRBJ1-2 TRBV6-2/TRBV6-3 TGTGCCAGCAGTTTGACAGGTCTCCCGTCTGGAGGCTACACCTTC CASSLTGLPSGGYTF
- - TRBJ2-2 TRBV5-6 TGTGCCAGCAGCTTGGTGGGGGACTCAAACACCGGGGAGCTGTTTTTT CASSLVGDSNTGELFF
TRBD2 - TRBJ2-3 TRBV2 TGTGCCAGCAGTGGGACTAGCGGGGGGGGCACAGATACGCAGTATTTT CASSGTSGGGTDTQYF
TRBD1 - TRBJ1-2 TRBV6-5 TGTGCCAGCAGATCACAGGGGATCAATGGCTACACCTTC CASRSQGINGYTF
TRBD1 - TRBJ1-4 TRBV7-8 TGTGCCAGCAGCTGGAACAGGGGTCGGGGTGAAAAACTGTTTTTT CASSWNRGRGEKLFF
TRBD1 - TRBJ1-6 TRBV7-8 TGTGCCAGCAGCTTTGCAGGGGGTAATTCACCCCTCCACTTT CASSFAGGNSPLHF
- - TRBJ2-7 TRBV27 TGTGCCAGCAGTTCGGACGTCTCCTACGAGCAGTACTTC CASSSDVSYEQYF
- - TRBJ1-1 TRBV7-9 TGTGCCAGCAGCTTAGCGCCGGGGACGACTGAAGCTTTCTTT CASSLAPGTTEAFF
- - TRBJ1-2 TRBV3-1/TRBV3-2 TGTGCCAGCAGCCAAGTTAGCAGGGATAGGAGCTATGGCTACACCTTC CASSQVSRDRSYGYTF
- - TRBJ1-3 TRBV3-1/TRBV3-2 TGTGCCAGCAGCCCACGGGGGGGGCCAGTCGAGGGAAACACCATATATTTT CASSPRGGPVEGNTIYF
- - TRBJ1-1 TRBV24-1 TGTGCCACCAGTGATTTGGCCAGCACTGAAGCTTTCTTT CATSDLASTEAFF
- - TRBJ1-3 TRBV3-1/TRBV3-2 TGTGCCAGCAGCCGGGGGGGATCTGGAAACACCATATATTTT CASSRGGSGNTIYF
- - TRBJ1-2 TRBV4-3 TGCGCCAGCAGCCAAGATCTCCGGGCACGGGGCTACACCTTC CASSQDLRARGYTF
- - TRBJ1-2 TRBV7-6 TGTGCCAGCAGCCCCGGAGATAACTATGGCTACACCTTC CASSPGDNYGYTF
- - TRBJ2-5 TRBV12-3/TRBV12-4 TGTGCCAGCAGTTTCCAGACTCAAGAGACCCAGTACTTC CASSFQTQETQYF
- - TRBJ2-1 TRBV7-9 TGTGCCAGCTTCCTTGCCGGGCGGGGGCCTACCGAGCAGTTCTTC CASFLAGRGPTEQFF
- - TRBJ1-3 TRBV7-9 TGTGCCAGCAGCCCTTATGGAAACACCATATATTTT CASSPYGNTIYF
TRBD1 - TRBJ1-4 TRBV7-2 TGTGCCAGCAGCCATTGGGTAGGACAGGCAAATGAAAAACTGTTTTTT CASSHWVGQANEKLFF
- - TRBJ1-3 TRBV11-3 TGTGCCAGCAGCTTGGGCCATCGGGCTTTTTTT CASSLGHRAFF
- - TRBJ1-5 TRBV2 TGTGCCAGCAGTGCTTCAGGGCGTTTGGGCAATCAGCCCCAGCATTTT CASSASGRLGNQPQHF
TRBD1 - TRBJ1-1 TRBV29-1 TGCAGCGTGGGACAGGGGGACACTGAAGCTTTCTTT CSVGQGDTEAFF
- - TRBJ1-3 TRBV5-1 TGCGCCAGCTCAGGGGGAAACACCATATATTTT CASSGGNTIYF
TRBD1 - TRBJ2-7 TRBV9 TGTGCCAGCAGCACCCAAGACAGGGGACACCACGAGCAGTACTTC CASSTQDRGHHEQYF
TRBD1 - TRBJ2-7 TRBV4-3 TGCGCCAGCAGCCAAGAAGGGACAGGTACCTACGAGCAGTACTTC CASSQEGTGTYEQYF
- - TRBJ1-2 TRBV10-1 TGCGCCAGCAGTGAGTCGCCCGGCGTCCGCTATGGCTACACCTTC CASSESPGVRYGYTF
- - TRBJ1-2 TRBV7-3 TGTGCCAGCAGCTTAACCCCTAACTATGGCTACACCTTC CASSLTPNYGYTF
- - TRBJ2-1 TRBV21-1 TGTGCCAGCAGCAAAGTGGGGACAGTCGTAAGCAATGAGCAGTTCTTC CASSKVGTVVSNEQFF
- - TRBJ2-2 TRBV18 TGTGCCAGCTCACCCCCGGGGCAGCCGACCGGGGAGCTGTTTTTT CASSPPGQPTGELFF
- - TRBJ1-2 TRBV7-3 TGTGCCAGCAGCTTAAATTCAGGGAGCTATGGCTACACCTTC CASSLNSGSYGYTF
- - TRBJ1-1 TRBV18 TGTGCCAGCTCACCAAGTGTTGGCTTGAACACTGAAGCTTTCTTT CASSPSVGLNTEAFF